What follows are 19 T cell receptor beta chains derived from one specimen sequenced in a study of identical twins. TCRdb used MiXCR to reprocess the 5' RACE reads, holding one entry per CDR3 protein. The sample contains just under 650,000 distinct CDR3 sequences, around 7.4% of which appear only once. Separately, the same data were catalogued under a study of yellow fever vaccine responses in identical twins.

Material for sequencing was PBMCs. Every receptor here comes from a young woman in good health.

The sample holds many counts of this clonotype. The V call is TRBV12-3 or TRBV12-4, the J call TRBJ1-1, with 7 bases fitting TRBD1. Germline trimming cut 5 bases from V and 8 bases from J; bases unmatched to any gene: 14. The CDR3 spans 15 residues. In nucleotides, the CDR3 is TGTGCCAGCAGTCTCCAATTGACAGGGACGAGGGAAGCTTTCTTT. Amino acid sequence: CASSLQLTGTREAFF.

This clonotype came up a few times. The chain couples TRBV10-3 to TRBJ2-1, with 12 bases identical to TRBD2. The CDR3 totals 14 residues. Losses at the gene ends were 6 bases for V and 6 bases for J; bases not matched to a gene: 3. Germline V gene sequence: CDR1 ENHRY, CDR2 SYGVKD. The CDR3 here is CAISLGLAGNEQFF. Written as DNA, the CDR3 is TGTGCCATCAGCCTGGGACTAGCGGGCAATGAGCAGTTCTTC.

This clonotype was detected many times. CDR3 in amino acids: CASSTMATTGGPYNEQFF. Written as DNA, the CDR3 is TGTGCCAGCAGTACCATGGCTACGACGGGGGGGCCCTACAATGAGCAGTTCTTC. The chain links TRBV6-1 to TRBJ2-1, with 8 bases fitting TRBD2. Germline CDR1 is MNHNS and CDR2 is SASEGT. This CDR3 is 18 amino acids long. Losses at the gene ends were 5 bases for V and 2 bases for J; bases not matched to a gene: 14.

A few counts support this clonotype. This CDR3 reads CASSLGRATDTQYF. DNA for the CDR3: TGCGCCAGCAGCTTGGGAAGGGCCACCGATACGCAGTATTTT. The chain is built from TRBV5-1 and TRBJ2-3; the D is unclear. Germline CDR1 SGHRS, CDR2 YFSETQ. This CDR3 is 14 amino acids long. The ends were cut back, 0 bases at V and 6 bases at J, with 11 bases in the middle.

This clonotype appeared many times. V gene TRBV7-9 combines with J gene TRBJ1-5; D ambiguous. CDR1 and CDR2 (germline): SEHNR, FQNEAQ (reference sequence). The CDR3 has 14 residues. Trimming stripped 0 bases from V and 4 bases from J, with 7 bases between. The CDR3 DNA is TGTGCCAGCAGCTTAGCCTCAGATAATCAGCCCCAGCATTTT. Protein product: CASSLASDNQPQHF. Together with reference TRBV7-9 and TRBJ1-5, the CDR3 gives the full variable domain: DTGVSQNPRHKITKRGQNVTFRCDPISEHNRLYWYRQTLGQGPEFLTYFQNEAQLEKSRLLSDRFSAERPKGSFSTLEIQRTEQGDSAMYLCASSLASDNQPQHFGDGTRLSIL.

The rearrangement uses TRBV7-9 and TRBJ2-5; D tentatively fits TRBD1 or TRBD2 (5 bases each). The V gene's germline CDR1 is SEHNR and CDR2 FQNEAQ (reference sequence). The CDR3 has 13 amino acids. V lost 8 bases to trimming and J lost 1 base, with 11 bases between them. CDR3 sequence reads: CASGTQFQETQYF. CDR3 DNA: TGTGCCAGCGGGACCCAGTTCCAAGAGACCCAGTACTTC.

Details on this clonotype: The junction differs from germline at one of its ends, possibly a read error. CDR3 DNA: TGTGCCAGCAGCCTTTCCGGTCAGCACCAGCATTTT. Encoded protein: CASSLSGQHQHF. The rearrangement joins TRBV7-9 to TRBJ1-5; D unresolved. In germline, CDR1 is SEHNR, CDR2 FQNEAQ (reference sequence). The CDR3 is made up of 12 amino acids. Full variable domain (outside the CDR3, taken from reference TRBV7-9 and TRBJ1-5): DTGVSQNPRHKITKRGQNVTFRCDPISEHNRLYWYRQTLGQGPEFLTYFQNEAQLEKSRLLSDRFSAERPKGSFSTLEIQRTEQGDSAMYLCASSLSGQHQHFGDGTRLSIL.

Ten or more counts support this clonotype. V and J are TRBV29-1 and TRBJ2-2; D gene unclear. Germline assignment: CDR1 SQVTM and CDR2 ANQGSEA. Trimming cost V 8 bases and J 5 bases, with 12 bases left between them. The CDR3 loop spans 12 amino acids. CDR3: CSYEDETGELFF. In nucleotides, the CDR3 is TGCAGCTATGAGGATGAAACCGGGGAGCTGTTTTTT.

The J gene is TRBJ2-1, the V gene TRBV14; no firm D call. The CDR3 extends over 12 amino acids. Per germline, CDR1 SGHDN and CDR2 FVKESK. Trimming removed 4 bases at V and 6 bases at J, with 7 bases between. The CDR3 here is CASSRSSNEQFF. CDR3 bases: TGTGCCAGCAGCCGGTCGAGCAATGAGCAGTTCTTC.

This clonotype was counted many times. The chain employs TRBV7-2 and TRBJ2-7; 8 bases fit TRBD1. CDR1 is SGHTA and CDR2 is FQGNSA in the germline V gene. The V gene end was trimmed by 5 bases and the J gene end by 2 bases; junction bases not matched to a gene: 11. The CDR3 consists of 16 residues. The CDR3 region is CASSAKTGALPYEQYF. Here the CDR3 DNA reads TGTGCCAGCAGCGCCAAGACAGGGGCCTTACCCTACGAGCAGTACTTC. Using reference TRBV7-2 and TRBJ2-7 for the parts outside the CDR3, the full variable domain is GAGVSQSPSNKVTEKGKDVELRCDPISGHTALYWYRQSLGQGLEFLIYFQGNSAPDKSGLPSDRFSAERTGGSVSTLTIQRTQQEDSAVYLCASSAKTGALPYEQYFGPGTRLTVT.

Points on this clonotype: The CDR3 end shows no conserved phenylalanine or tryptophan, and so a read error is likely. The rearrangement links TRBV24-1 to TRBJ2-3; 7 bases are a match to TRBD1. Germline-derived CDR1 and CDR2 are KGHDR and SFDVKD. CDR3 size: 16 residues. V shed 2 bases, J shed 5 bases, and the junction held 9 bases outside the gene matches. CDR3 DNA sequence: TGTGCCACCAGTGATTGGTCGGGACAGTCTAAAGATACGCAGTATTCT. It yields the protein CATSDWSGQSKDTQYS.

There are a few counts of this clonotype. The gene calls are TRBV4-1 and TRBJ2-7; perhaps D is TRBD1 or TRBD2 (5 bases each). Germline-derived CDR1 and CDR2 are MGHRA and YSYEKL. There are 16 residues in the CDR3. V was cut by 5 bases and J by 6 bases, with 23 bases left in between. CDR3 in DNA: TGCGCCAGCAGCTCGACCCCGCCGGGACCAAGGGGCGAGCAGTACTTC. It yields the protein CASSSTPPGPRGEQYF.

The CDR3 region is CASSRGLTDSPLHF. CDR3 sequence (DNA): TGTGCCAGCAGCAGGGGGCTCACTGATTCACCCCTCCACTTT. This chain connects TRBV3-1 to TRBJ1-6; 7 positions agree with TRBD1. V was pared by 5 bases and J by 8 bases, with 6 bases of the junction left unmatched. The CDR3 totals 14 residues. CDR1 is LGHDT, CDR2 YNNKEL, per germline (reference sequence).

This clonotype was detected a few times. The V gene is TRBV18, the J gene TRBJ2-7, with a tentative D call TRBD1 (6 bases). Germline CDR1 is KGHSH and CDR2 is LQKENI. Trimming shortened V by 6 bases and J by 5 bases, and 17 bases separated the two germline ends. CDR3 length equals 14 residues. The CDR3: CASSPLGQPNEQYF. As DNA, the CDR3 is TGTGCCAGCTCCCCTCTCGGACAGCCTAACGAGCAGTACTTC.

Only a few counts were recorded for this clonotype. This chain uses TRBV28 with TRBJ2-1, with 11 bases matching TRBD2. From germline, CDR1 is MDHEN and CDR2 SYDVKM. J was trimmed by 9 bases and V by 5 bases; bases with no gene match: 6. The CDR3 is 14 residues long. In nucleotides, the CDR3 is TGTGCCAGCAGTCTTAGCGGGAGGGCCCGTGAGCAGTTCTTC. It is translated as CASSLSGRAREQFF.

The rearrangement uses TRBV4-1 and TRBJ2-5; no clear D. The germline V gene encodes CDR1 MGHRA and CDR2 YSYEKL. The length of the CDR3 is 13 residues. V dropped 3 bases and J dropped 2 bases, with 7 bases sitting between them. The CDR3 nucleotides read TGCGCCAGCAGCCATGAACGGCAAGAGACCCAGTACTTC. Protein sequence: CASSHERQETQYF.

This clonotype was observed at least ten times. This chain links TRBV15 with TRBJ2-2; D might be TRBD1 (5 bases). Germline values: CDR1 LNHNV, CDR2 YYDKDF (reference sequence). Deletions cut 0 bases from V and 5 bases from J, with 7 bases between. The CDR3 has 14 residues. CDR3 sequence (DNA): TGTGCCACCAGCAGAGAGGGGCTTACCGGGGAGCTGTTTTTT. Translating gives CATSREGLTGELFF.

This chain uses TRBV27 with TRBJ1-1, with 8 bases matching TRBD1. Per the germline V gene, CDR1 is MNHEY and CDR2 is SMNVEV (reference sequence). Losses at the gene ends were 1 base for V and 3 bases for J; bases not matched to a gene: 4. There are 15 residues in the CDR3. CDR3 bases: TGTGCCAGCAGTTTATACGAGACAGGGGACACTGAAGCTTTCTTT. Its protein product is CASSLYETGDTEAFF.

This clonotype came up a few times. J is TRBJ1-6 and V is TRBV15; unclear D gene. The germline V gene encodes CDR1 LNHNV and CDR2 YYDKDF (reference sequence). V dropped 4 bases and J dropped 10 bases, with 14 bases sitting between them. The CDR3 runs to 14 residues. The CDR3 is CATSTDTLGSPLHF. The CDR3 DNA reads TGTGCCACCAGCACCGACACCCTAGGCTCACCCCTCCACTTT.